This TCR beta chain appears in the sequencing data of a study of cytomegalovirus exposure and HLA in healthy donors. The PCR used 60 Vbeta and 13 Jbeta primers. Profiled with immunoSEQ multiplex PCR; TCRdb holds only in-frame clones, not every one. Here the sample spans about 180,000 clones, about 80% being singletons. Per the germline V gene, CDR1 is SGHVS and CDR2 is FQNEAQ. The CDR3 extends over 13 amino acids. The genes are TRBV7-8 and TRBJ2-5; D is unresolved. TRBJ2-7 matches the DNA end more closely, so the J call is doubtful. The clonotype was recovered from a woman aged 50 to 65 in good health and CMV-seronegative. Source material: PBMCs. As DNA, the CDR3 is TGTGCCAGCAGCTTAGGAGGCGGAACCGAGCAGTACTTC. Residues: CASSLGGGTEQYF.